This is a list of T cell receptor beta chains from one sample in a study of monozygotic twins with inflammatory bowel disease. From its re-call of the 5' RACE reads, TCRdb lists each CDR3 protein once, without DNA. This sample's clone table lists some 160,000 distinct CDR3 sequences. Sequencing used blood. These receptor sequences come from a human donor with ulcerative colitis or Crohn's disease, or a healthy co-twin of an affected twin (not recorded which). Each CDR3 is given with its conserved first and last residue. Each record gives: V gene, J gene, CDR3 protein.

>TRBV7-2|TRBJ1-2
CASSLKGAEGYTF
>TRBV3-1|TRBJ1-1
CAGSRGQENTEAFF
>TRBV12-3/TRBV12-4|TRBJ2-6
CASSFGDSGANVLTF
>TRBV29-1|TRBJ2-7
CSVQGRGPYEQYF
>TRBV20-1|TRBJ2-7
CSARSGAREQYF
>TRBV11-1|TRBJ1-2
CTSSLGQNNYGYTF
>TRBV5-1|TRBJ2-1
CASSHDRGNEQFF
>TRBV27|TRBJ2-2
CASSPTGTANTGELFF
>TRBV30|TRBJ2-7
CAWSVTSDSYEQYF
>TRBV28|TRBJ2-7
CASSLFGFSYEQYF
>TRBV12-3/TRBV12-4|TRBJ2-5
CASSFRAGGQETQYF
>TRBV5-1|TRBJ1-1
CASALPGRVGTEAFF
>TRBV12-3/TRBV12-4|TRBJ1-1
CASSLERWDTEAFF
>TRBV4-2|TRBJ1-2
CASSQEILVVDYTF
>TRBV7-9|TRBJ2-7
CASSGISYEQYF
>TRBV7-9|TRBJ2-7
CASSSPLVDGSHEQYF
>TRBV5-4|TRBJ2-2
CASSLPPQGATGELFF
>TRBV5-1|TRBJ1-3
CASSLGPTGVGGNTIYF
>TRBV19|TRBJ1-5
CASSPDRERNQPQHF
>TRBV11-1|TRBJ2-7
CASSLYPVGPSGRVPYEQYF
>TRBV4-3|TRBJ2-3
CASSQDAPTSTDTQYF
>TRBV5-1|TRBJ1-1
CASSFTGIAEAFF
>TRBV20-1|TRBJ1-4
CSASRQGPNEKLFF
>TRBV5-1|TRBJ2-7
CASSAGTADSYEQYF